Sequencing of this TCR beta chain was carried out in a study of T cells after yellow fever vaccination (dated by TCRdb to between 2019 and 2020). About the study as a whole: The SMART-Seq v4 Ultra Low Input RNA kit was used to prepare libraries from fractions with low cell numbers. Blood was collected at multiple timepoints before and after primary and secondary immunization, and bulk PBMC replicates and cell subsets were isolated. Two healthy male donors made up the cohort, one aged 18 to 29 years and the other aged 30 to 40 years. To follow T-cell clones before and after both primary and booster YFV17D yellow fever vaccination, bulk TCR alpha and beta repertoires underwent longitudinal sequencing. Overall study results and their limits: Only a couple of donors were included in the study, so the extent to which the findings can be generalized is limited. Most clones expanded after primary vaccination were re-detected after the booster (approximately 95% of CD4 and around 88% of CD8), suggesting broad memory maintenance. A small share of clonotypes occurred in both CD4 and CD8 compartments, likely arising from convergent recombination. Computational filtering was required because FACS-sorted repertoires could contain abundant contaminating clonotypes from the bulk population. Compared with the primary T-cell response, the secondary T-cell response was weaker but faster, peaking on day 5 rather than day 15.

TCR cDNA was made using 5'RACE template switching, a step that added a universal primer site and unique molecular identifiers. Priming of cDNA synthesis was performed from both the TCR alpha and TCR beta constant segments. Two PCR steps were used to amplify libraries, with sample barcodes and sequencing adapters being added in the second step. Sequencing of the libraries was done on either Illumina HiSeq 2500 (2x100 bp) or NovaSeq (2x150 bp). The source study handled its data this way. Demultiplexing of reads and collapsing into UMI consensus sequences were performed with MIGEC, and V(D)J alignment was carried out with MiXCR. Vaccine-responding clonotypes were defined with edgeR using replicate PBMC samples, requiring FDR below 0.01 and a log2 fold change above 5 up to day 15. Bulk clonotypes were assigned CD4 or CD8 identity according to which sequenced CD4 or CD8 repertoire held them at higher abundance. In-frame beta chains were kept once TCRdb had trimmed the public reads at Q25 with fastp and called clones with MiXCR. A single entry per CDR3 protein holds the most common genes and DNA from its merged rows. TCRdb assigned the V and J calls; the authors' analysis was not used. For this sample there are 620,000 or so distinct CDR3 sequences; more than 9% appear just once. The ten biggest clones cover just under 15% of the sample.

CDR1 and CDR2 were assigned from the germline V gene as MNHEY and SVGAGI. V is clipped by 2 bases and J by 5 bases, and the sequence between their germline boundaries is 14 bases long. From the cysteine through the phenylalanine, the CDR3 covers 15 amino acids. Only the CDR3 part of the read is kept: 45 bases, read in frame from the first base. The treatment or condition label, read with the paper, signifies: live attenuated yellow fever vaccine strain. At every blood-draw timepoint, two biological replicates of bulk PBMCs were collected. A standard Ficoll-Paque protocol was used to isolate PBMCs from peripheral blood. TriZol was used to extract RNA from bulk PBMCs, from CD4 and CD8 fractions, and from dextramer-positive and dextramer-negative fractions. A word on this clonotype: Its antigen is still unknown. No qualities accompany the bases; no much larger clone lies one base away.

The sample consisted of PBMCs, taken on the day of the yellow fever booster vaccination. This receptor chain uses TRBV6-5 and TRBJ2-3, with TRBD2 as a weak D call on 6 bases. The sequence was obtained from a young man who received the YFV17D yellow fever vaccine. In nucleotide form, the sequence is TGTGCCAGCAGTTACAGGGTCGGGAGAGGAGATACGCAGTATTTT. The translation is CASSYRVGRGDTQYF.